What follows is one T cell receptor (beta chain) and its context. Its antigen is unknown. The data are from a study of shared clonotypes between healthy human individuals. Regarding the study as a whole: Naive subsets usually exceeded memory subsets in estimated richness. Several donors held 5% to 5.5% of naive CD4 clonotypes in common. The sole specimen, blood, was sampled, and tissue repertoires likely differ.

Terminally differentiated effector memory CD45RA+ cells were excluded by CCR7 positive selection of CD45RO-negative cells. In the authors' methods: ImmunoSEQ output held junction-only sequences without quality scores, so filtering differed. Sequenced by immunoSEQ multiplex PCR; TCRdb stores in-frame clones only, minus some. V and J calls and clone size are as listed in that table; D and trimming were resolved from the DNA. The sample has just over 2,000,000 clones, approximately 95% seen once. Sequences were obtained from naive CD8+ T cells sorted from blood. This TCR came from a man aged 18 to 35 in good health.

Written as DNA, the CDR3 is TGTGCCAGCAGTGAACGCGACAGGAAAGATAGCAATCAGCCCCAGCATTTT. Its protein product is CASSERDRKDSNQPQHF. The rearrangement links TRBV6-1 to TRBJ1-5, with D maybe TRBD1 (6 bases). The CDR3 contains 17 residues. Trimming left V 2 bases short and J 0 bases short, with 14 bases between. CDR1 and CDR2 from the germline V gene are MNHNS and SASEGT.